This is a list of T cell receptor beta chains from one sample in a study of cytomegalovirus exposure and HLA in healthy donors. TCRdb's table, derived via immunoSEQ multiplex PCR, lists solely in-frame clones and lacks some. The sample holds 100,000 to 150,000 clones; over 70% are singletons and the top ten take approximately 4%. Input material: PBMCs. The receptors originated from a man aged 18 to 29 in good health and CMV-seropositive. The CDR3 runs from the conserved cysteine through the conserved F or W. A D gene is named only where the DNA matches it firmly. The size entry is marked missing in some rows and otherwise reads once, few, many or a size class.

TRBV4-3	.	16	TRBJ2-5	TRBD2	TGCGCCAGCAGCCCGGACGGGCGGGGGGGGCAAGAGACCCAGTACTTC	CASSPDGRGGQETQYF
TRBV4-1	.	14	TRBJ2-3	.	TGCGCCAGCAGCGGGGGACTGGAGGTCGATACGCAGTATTTT	CASSGGLEVDTQYF
TRBV7-2	.	14	TRBJ1-4	.	TGTGCCAGCAGCTTAGACAGACTAGGGGAAAAACTGTTTTTT	CASSLDRLGEKLFF
TRBV7-2	.	15	TRBJ2-1	.	TGTGCCAGCAGCTTAGCCAGGGGAGCGTACAATGAGCAGTTCTTC	CASSLARGAYNEQFF
TRBV19	.	13	TRBJ2-5	.	TGTGCCAGTAGTAACTCCGACCGGGTCCAGCAGTACTTC	CASSNSDRVQQYF
TRBV15	.	15	TRBJ1-2	.	TGTGCCACCAGCAGAGAGGACAGAAGTAACTATGGCTACACCTTC	CATSREDRSNYGYTF
TRBV10-3	.	13	TRBJ1-2	TRBD1	TGTGCCATCAGTGGACAGGGCCTGGGAGGCTACACCTTC	CAISGQGLGGYTF
TRBV4-1	.	15	TRBJ1-2	.	TGCGCCAGCAACAAACATGCCGGGGAAACCTATGGCTACACCTTC	CASNKHAGETYGYTF
TRBV6-1	.	15	TRBJ2-5	TRBD2	TGTGCCAGCAGCGGACTAGCGGTCCCAAAAGAGACCCAGTACTTC	CASSGLAVPKETQYF
TRBV6-1	.	13	TRBJ2-2	TRBD1	TGTGCCGGGGGACAGGGAGAGACCGGGGAGCTGTTTTTT	CAGGQGETGELFF
TRBV11-2	.	12	TRBJ2-1	.	TGTGCCAGCAGCCGAGCTTTAAATGAGCAGTTCTTC	CASSRALNEQFF
TRBV6-4	.	13	TRBJ2-1	.	TGTGCCAGCAGCCCGGGTCCGTACAATGAGCAGTTCTTC	CASSPGPYNEQFF
TRBV7-9	.	15	TRBJ1-1	.	TGTGCCAGCAGCTTAGTTGGGGGGATGGGCACTGAAGCTTTCTTT	CASSLVGGMGTEAFF
TRBV7-9	.	14	TRBJ1-2	.	TGTGCCAGCAGCTCCCTCTTGCGGAGCGCTGGCTACACCTTC	CASSSLLRSAGYTF
TRBV15	once	12	TRBJ1-1	.	TGTGCCACCAGCAGGGGAGACACTGAAGCTTTCTTT	CATSRGDTEAFF
TRBV2	.	15	TRBJ2-7	TRBD1	TGTGCCAGCAGTGACTCAGGGGGCGATCAGTACGAGCAGTACTTC	CASSDSGGDQYEQYF
TRBV29-1	.	13	TRBJ1-1	.	TGCAGCGTTGAAAAAGTGGCAGAAGTTGAAGCTTTCTTT	CSVEKVAEVEAFF
TRBV7-6	.	16	TRBJ2-1	TRBD2	TGTGCCAGCAGCCCCACGACTAGCGGGAGGGCCCTGGAGCAGTTCTTC	CASSPTTSGRALEQFF
TRBV4-1	.	12	TRBJ2-3	.	TGCGCCAGCAGCCTACCGCAGGATACGCAGTATTTT	CASSLPQDTQYF
TRBV5-1	.	15	TRBJ2-3	TRBD1	TGCGCCAGCAACCGTTGGACAGGGGATGAAAATACGCAGTATTTT	CASNRWTGDENTQYF
TRBV6-6	.	13	TRBJ1-4	TRBD1	TGTGCCAGCAGGGGACAGGTAGCTGAAAAACTGTTTTTT	CASRGQVAEKLFF
TRBV7-9	.	16	TRBJ1-6	.	TGTGCCAGCAAGAGGGACTACGGCTCCTATAATTCACCCCTCCACTTT	CASKRDYGSYNSPLHF
TRBV7-9	.	15	TRBJ2-7	.	TGTGCCAGCAGCTCACAGGGCTCAGCGGCCTACGAGCAGTACTTC	CASSSQGSAAYEQYF
TRBV18	.	16	TRBJ1-2	TRBD1	TGTGCCAGCTCACCATCGACAGGGGAGGTGAGCTATGGCTACACCTTC	CASSPSTGEVSYGYTF
TRBV5-6	few	16	TRBJ2-3	TRBD2	TGTGCCAGCAGCTTGTTCCGGGGGTTAGCGGGGGATACGCAGTATTTT	CASSLFRGLAGDTQYF
TRBV6-4	.	14	TRBJ2-3	TRBD2	TGTGCCAGCAGTGACTTTACTAGCGGGGGGCCGCAGTATTTT	CASSDFTSGGPQYF
TRBV7-2	.	15	TRBJ2-1	.	TGTGCCAGCAGCTCTAGCGAGAGCTCCTACAATGAGCAGTTCTTC	CASSSSESSYNEQFF
TRBV7-9	.	14	TRBJ2-3	.	TGTGCCAGCAGCCGGACAGCGAGCACAGATACGCAGTATTTT	CASSRTASTDTQYF
TRBV7-2	.	16	TRBJ2-1	TRBD2	TGTGCCAGCAGCTTAGAATTGACTAGCGGTGGTTATGAGCAGTTCTTC	CASSLELTSGGYEQFF
TRBV7-9	.	14	TRBJ2-1	TRBD2	TGTTCCAGCATGGCTAGCGGGGGATACAATGAGCAGTTCTTC	CSSMASGGYNEQFF
TRBV19	.	15	TRBJ2-3	TRBD1	TGTGCCAGTAGTGTTCAGACAGGGGGCTACGATACGCAGTATTTT	CASSVQTGGYDTQYF
TRBV13	.	16	TRBJ2-3	TRBD2	TGTGCCAGCAGCACGCGGGTTAGCGGGAGGACAGATACGCAGTATTTT	CASSTRVSGRTDTQYF
TRBV5-1	.	19	TRBJ2-1	.	TGCGCCAGCAGCCCGAATTTTTTCCGACTAGTCCTAAGGGGCCATGAGCAGTTCTTC	CASSPNFFRLVLRGHEQFF
TRBV29-1	.	12	TRBJ1-2	.	TGCAGCGTTGAAGAAGGAGGGTATGGCTACACCTTC	CSVEEGGYGYTF
TRBV29-1	.	14	TRBJ1-1	TRBD1	TGCAGCGTTGTTACAGGGGGGGTGGCGGATGAAGCTTTCTTT	CSVVTGGVADEAFF
TRBV18	once	17	TRBJ2-1	.	TGTGCCAGCTCACCAAAAACCCGACTAGTGGGGTACAATGAGCAGTTCTTC	CASSPKTRLVGYNEQFF
TRBV18	.	13	TRBJ1-2	.	TGTGCCAGCTCACCGGACACTAACTATGGCTACACCTTC	CASSPDTNYGYTF
TRBV4-1	.	16	TRBJ2-7	TRBD2	TGCGCCAGCAGCCAGAGCGGGACTAGCGGGAGTGACGAGCAGTACTTC	CASSQSGTSGSDEQYF
TRBV29-1	.	13	TRBJ2-7	.	TGCAGCGTTGAAGGGGCAGGGTACTACGAGCAGTACTTC	CSVEGAGYYEQYF
TRBV12-5	once	13	TRBJ2-7	TRBD1	TGTGCTAGTGGCTACCAAGGACAGGGCGAGAAGTACTTC	CASGYQGQGEKYF
TRBV10-2	.	16	TRBJ2-5	TRBD1	TGCGCCAGCAGTGAGTCTGGGCCACAGGGGCAAGAGACCCAGTACTTC	CASSESGPQGQETQYF
TRBV2	.	15	TRBJ1-2	.	TGTGCCAGCAGTCAAGAAGGGGTTTCGAACTATGGCTACACCTTC	CASSQEGVSNYGYTF
TRBV6-5	.	15	TRBJ1-4	TRBD1	TGTGCCAGCAGTCTCGACCGGGACAGATATGAAAAACTGTTTTTT	CASSLDRDRYEKLFF
TRBV5-1	.	14	TRBJ2-2	.	TGCGCCAGCAGCTTGGAACTCATTACCGGGGAGCTGTTTTTT	CASSLELITGELFF
TRBV10-2	.	15	TRBJ2-7	TRBD2	TGCGCCAGCAGTTACTCCGGGACTACCCTCAAGGAGCAGTACTTC	CASSYSGTTLKEQYF
TRBV29-1	.	14	TRBJ1-1	.	TGCAGCGTTGCCGGGACAAGGAGGTCCACTGAAGCTTTCTTT	CSVAGTRRSTEAFF
TRBV5-5	once	15	TRBJ2-1	TRBD2	TGTGCCAGCAGCATAGGACTAGCGGGAGATGGTGAGCAGTTCTTC	CASSIGLAGDGEQFF
TRBV18	.	11	TRBJ1-2	.	TGTGCCAGCTCTCAGACACAGGGCTACACCTTC	CASSQTQGYTF
TRBV2	.	14	TRBJ1-1	.	TGTGCCAGCAGTGAACCGAACAAGAACACTGAAGCTTTCTTT	CASSEPNKNTEAFF
TRBV2	.	15	TRBJ2-5	.	TGTGCCAGCCTTAAGCGGCCAGGAGGACTTGAGACCCAGTACTTC	CASLKRPGGLETQYF